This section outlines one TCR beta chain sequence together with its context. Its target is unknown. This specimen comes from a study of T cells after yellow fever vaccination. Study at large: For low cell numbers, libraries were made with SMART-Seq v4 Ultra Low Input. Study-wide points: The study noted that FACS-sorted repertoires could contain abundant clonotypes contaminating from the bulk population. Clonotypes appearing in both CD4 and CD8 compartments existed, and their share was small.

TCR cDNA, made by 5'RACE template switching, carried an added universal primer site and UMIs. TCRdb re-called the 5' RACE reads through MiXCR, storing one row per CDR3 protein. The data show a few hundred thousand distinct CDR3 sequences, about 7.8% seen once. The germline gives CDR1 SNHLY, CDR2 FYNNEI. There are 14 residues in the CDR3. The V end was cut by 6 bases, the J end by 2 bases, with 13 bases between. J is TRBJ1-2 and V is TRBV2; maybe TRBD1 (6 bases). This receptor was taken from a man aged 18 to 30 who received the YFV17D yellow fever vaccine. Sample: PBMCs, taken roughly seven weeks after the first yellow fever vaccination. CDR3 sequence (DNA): TGTGCCAGCAGAAGGACAGTTTCCAACTATGGCTACACCTTC. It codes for CASRRTVSNYGYTF.